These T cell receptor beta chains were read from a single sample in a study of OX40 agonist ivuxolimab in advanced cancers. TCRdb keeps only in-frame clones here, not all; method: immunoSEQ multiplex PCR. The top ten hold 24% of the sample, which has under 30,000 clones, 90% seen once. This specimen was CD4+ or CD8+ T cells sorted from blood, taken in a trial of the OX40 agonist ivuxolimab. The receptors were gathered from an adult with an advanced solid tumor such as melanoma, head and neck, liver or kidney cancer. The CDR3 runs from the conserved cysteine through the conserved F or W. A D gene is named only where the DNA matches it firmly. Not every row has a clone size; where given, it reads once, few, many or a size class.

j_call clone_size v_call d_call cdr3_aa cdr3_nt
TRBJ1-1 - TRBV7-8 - CASRGPEGNTEAFF TGTGCCAGCAGGGGGCCCGAAGGGAACACTGAAGCTTTCTTT
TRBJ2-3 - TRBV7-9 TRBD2 CASSLGTSSSSTDTQYF TGTGCCAGCAGCTTAGGGACTAGCTCCTCTAGCACAGATACGCAGTATTTT
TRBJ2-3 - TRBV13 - CASSLEGETDTQYF TGTGCCAGCAGCTTAGAGGGAGAGACAGATACGCAGTATTTT
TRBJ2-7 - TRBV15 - CATSPGGPRPGYEQYF TGTGCCACCAGCCCCGGCGGACCGAGGCCAGGGTACGAGCAGTACTTC
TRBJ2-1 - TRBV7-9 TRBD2 CASSPGGGAYYNEQFF TGTGCCAGCAGCCCAGGCGGGGGGGCCTACTACAATGAGCAGTTCTTC
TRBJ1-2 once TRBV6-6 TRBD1 CASRGVKGQGYGYTF TGTGCCAGCAGGGGGGTTAAGGGACAGGGCTATGGCTACACCTTC
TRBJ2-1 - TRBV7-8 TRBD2 CASSLGLAGVNEQFF TGTGCCAGCAGCCTGGGACTAGCGGGAGTGAATGAGCAGTTCTTC
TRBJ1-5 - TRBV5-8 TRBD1 CASSWGTGWQPQHF TGTGCCAGCAGCTGGGGGACAGGGTGGCAGCCCCAGCATTTT
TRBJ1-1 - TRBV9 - CASSGKPGEAFF TGTGCCAGCAGCGGGAAACCGGGTGAAGCTTTCTTT
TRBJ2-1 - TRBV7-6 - CASSQRVSYNEQFF TGTGCCAGCTCCCAGCGGGTCTCCTACAATGAGCAGTTCTTC
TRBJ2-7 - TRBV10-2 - CASSPGEYEQYF TGCGCCAGCAGCCCTGGGGAGTACGAGCAGTACTTC
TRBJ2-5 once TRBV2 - CASSADSRQIGTQYF TGTGCCAGCAGTGCGGACAGTCGACAAATCGGGACCCAGTACTTC
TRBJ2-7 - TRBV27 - CASSHGGEYEQYF TGTGCCAGCAGTCACGGGGGCGAATACGAGCAGTACTTC
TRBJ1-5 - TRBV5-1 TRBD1 CASSLAPTGTWAAGNQPQHF TGCGCCAGCAGCTTGGCCCCGACAGGGACTTGGGCTGCTGGCAATCAGCCCCAGCATTTT
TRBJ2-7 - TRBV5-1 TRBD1 CASSLDRGNMYEQYF TGCGCCAGCAGCTTGGACAGGGGTAATATGTACGAGCAGTACTTC
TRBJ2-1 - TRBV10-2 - CASSEMGFGWGEKFF TGCGCCAGCAGTGAAATGGGTTTCGGGTGGGGGGAGAAGTTCTTC
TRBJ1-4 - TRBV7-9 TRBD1 CASSPTGGGTNEKLFF TGTGCCAGCAGCCCCACAGGGGGCGGAACTAATGAAAAACTGTTTTTT
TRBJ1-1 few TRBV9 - CASSPPLGTEAFF TGTGCCAGCAGCCCTCCGTTGGGCACTGAAGCTTTCTTT
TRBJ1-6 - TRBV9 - CASSEWGESPLHF TGTGCCAGCAGCGAGTGGGGGGAATCACCCCTCCACTTT
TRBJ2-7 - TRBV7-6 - CASSLSQGTEQYF TGTGCCAGCAGCTTATCCCAGGGAACCGAGCAGTACTTC
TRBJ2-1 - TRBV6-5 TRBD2 CASSLAGVWYEQFF TGTGCCAGCAGTCTAGCGGGGGTCTGGTATGAGCAGTTCTTC
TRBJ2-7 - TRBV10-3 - CAISESYSLYEQYF TGTGCCATCAGTGAGTCGTACAGCCTCTACGAGCAGTACTTC
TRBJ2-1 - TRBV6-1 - CASSASSYNEQFF TGTGCCAGCAGTGCCAGCTCCTACAATGAGCAGTTCTTC
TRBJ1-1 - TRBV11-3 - CASSPRWGVNTEAFF TGTGCCAGCAGCCCCCGATGGGGGGTGAACACTGAAGCTTTCTTT
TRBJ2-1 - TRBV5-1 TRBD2 CASSSGTTSNEQFF TGCGCCAGCAGCTCCGGGACTACATCAAATGAGCAGTTCTTC
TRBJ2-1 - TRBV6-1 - CASTKSSYNEQFF TGTGCCAGCACCAAGAGCTCCTACAATGAGCAGTTCTTC
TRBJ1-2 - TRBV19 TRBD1 CASSIGTGLYGYTF TGTGCCAGTAGTATAGGGACAGGGCTCTATGGCTACACCTTC
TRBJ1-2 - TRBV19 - CASSMVDYGYTF TGTGCCAGTAGTATGGTCGACTATGGCTACACCTTC
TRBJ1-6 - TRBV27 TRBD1 CASSYRFDRDQIYNSPLHF TGTGCCAGCAGTTACCGGTTCGACAGGGATCAAATTTATAATTCACCCCTCCACTTT
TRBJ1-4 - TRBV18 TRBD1 CASSPGTGVEKLFF TGTGCCAGCTCACCCGGGACAGGGGTTGAAAAACTGTTTTTT
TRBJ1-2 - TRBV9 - CASTSTESYGYTF TGTGCCAGCACCTCGACAGAGTCCTATGGCTACACCTTC
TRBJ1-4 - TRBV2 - CASSAQGNTNEKLFF TGTGCCAGCAGTGCTCAGGGTAACACTAATGAAAAACTGTTTTTT
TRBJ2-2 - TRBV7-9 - CASSSTRGELFF TGTGCCAGCAGCTCGACTAGGGGGGAGCTGTTTTTT
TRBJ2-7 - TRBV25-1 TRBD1 CASSGSGTGGTYEQYF TGTGCCAGCAGTGGTTCCGGGACAGGCGGTACCTACGAGCAGTACTTC
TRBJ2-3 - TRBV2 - CASSTTGGADTQYF TGTGCCAGCAGTACAACGGGGGGCGCAGATACGCAGTATTTT
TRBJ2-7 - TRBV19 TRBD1 CASSLPGQGSYEQYF TGTGCCAGTAGTTTACCGGGACAGGGGTCCTACGAGCAGTACTTC
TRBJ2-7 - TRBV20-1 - CSVRLAYEQYF TGCAGTGTCAGACTTGCCTACGAGCAGTACTTC
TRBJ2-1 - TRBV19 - CASTSGLDYNEQFF TGTGCCAGTACCTCAGGACTGGATTACAATGAGCAGTTCTTC
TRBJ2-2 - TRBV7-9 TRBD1 CASSLGRGQGSGELFF TGTGCCAGCAGCTTAGGAAGGGGACAGGGGTCCGGGGAGCTGTTTTTT
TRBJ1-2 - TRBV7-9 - CASSLEVTVIYGYTF TGTGCCAGCAGCTTAGAGGTGACAGTTATCTATGGCTACACCTTC
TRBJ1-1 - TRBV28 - CASSLYGGANTEAFF TGTGCCAGCAGTTTATACGGGGGGGCGAACACTGAAGCTTTCTTT
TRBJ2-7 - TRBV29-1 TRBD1 CSVEDAGTGSSYEQYF TGCAGCGTTGAAGATGCTGGGACAGGGAGCTCCTACGAGCAGTACTTC
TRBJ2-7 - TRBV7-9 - CASSLRPGLGYEQYF TGTGCCAGCAGCTTACGTCCGGGGTTAGGGTACGAGCAGTACTTC
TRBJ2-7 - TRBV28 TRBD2 CASSLALAGVYEQYF TGTGCCAGCAGTTTGGCTCTCGCGGGAGTTTACGAGCAGTACTTC
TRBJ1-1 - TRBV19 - CATSLGGEAFF TGTGCCACCTCCCTGGGGGGAGAAGCTTTCTTT
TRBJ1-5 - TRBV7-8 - CASSRSRQPQHF TGTGCCAGCAGCCGGTCGCGGCAGCCCCAGCATTTT
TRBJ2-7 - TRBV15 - CATSRDEAGRSYEQYF TGTGCCACCAGCAGAGATGAGGCAGGGAGGTCCTACGAGCAGTACTTC
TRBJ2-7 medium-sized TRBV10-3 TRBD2 CAISESGRRATPGGNEQYF TGTGCCATCAGTGAGTCGGGCCGGAGGGCGACTCCGGGGGGAAACGAGCAGTACTTC
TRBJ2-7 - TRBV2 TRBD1 CASCVNQGAYEQYF TGTGCCAGCTGTGTGAACCAGGGGGCCTACGAGCAGTACTTC
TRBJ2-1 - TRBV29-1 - CSVPWGSYNEQFF TGCAGCGTTCCCTGGGGGTCCTACAATGAGCAGTTCTTC
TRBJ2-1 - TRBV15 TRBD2 CATSRVVVTSEYNEQFF TGTGCCACCAGCAGAGTAGTCGTCACTAGCGAATACAATGAGCAGTTCTTC
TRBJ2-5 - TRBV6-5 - CASRGIQETQYF TGTGCCAGTAGGGGGATCCAAGAGACCCAGTACTTC
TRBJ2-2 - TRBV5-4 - CASSFASPANTGELFF TGTGCCAGCAGCTTCGCTAGCCCAGCGAACACCGGGGAGCTGTTTTTT
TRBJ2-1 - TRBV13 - CASSPPTPVLSYNEQFF TGTGCCAGCAGCCCCCCGACCCCGGTTTTGTCCTACAATGAGCAGTTCTTC
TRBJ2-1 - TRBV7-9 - CASSLVGTDEQFF TGTGCCAGCAGCTTAGTCGGGACGGATGAGCAGTTCTTC
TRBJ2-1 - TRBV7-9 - CASSSRDFTYEQFF TGTGCCAGCAGCTCCAGGGACTTCACGTATGAGCAGTTCTTC
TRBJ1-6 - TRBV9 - CASSVVGDPNSPLHF TGTGCCAGCAGCGTAGTAGGGGATCCAAATTCACCCCTCCACTTT
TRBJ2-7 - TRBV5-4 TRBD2 CASSPLGLDFPYEQYF TGTGCCAGCAGCCCTCTGGGACTAGACTTCCCCTACGAGCAGTACTTC